This T cell receptor beta chain was sequenced in a study of T cells expressing NK-cell markers. Each CDR3 protein gets one entry in TCRdb, which reprocessed the 5' RACE reads and gives no DNA. This table holds 300,000 to 450,000 distinct CDR3 sequences. The V gene's germline CDR1 is SNHLY and CDR2 FYNNEI. The CDR3 spans 12 residues. The sequencing input was blood T cells: a sorted CD56 or NKG2C T cell subset, CD4+ or CD8+ T cells, or bulk PBMC T cells (not recorded which). This TCR came from a man aged 18-75 years in good health. The chain uses TRBV2 and TRBJ2-5; the D call from TCRdb, TRBD2, cannot be confirmed without DNA. CDR3 region: CATTAGGETQYF.